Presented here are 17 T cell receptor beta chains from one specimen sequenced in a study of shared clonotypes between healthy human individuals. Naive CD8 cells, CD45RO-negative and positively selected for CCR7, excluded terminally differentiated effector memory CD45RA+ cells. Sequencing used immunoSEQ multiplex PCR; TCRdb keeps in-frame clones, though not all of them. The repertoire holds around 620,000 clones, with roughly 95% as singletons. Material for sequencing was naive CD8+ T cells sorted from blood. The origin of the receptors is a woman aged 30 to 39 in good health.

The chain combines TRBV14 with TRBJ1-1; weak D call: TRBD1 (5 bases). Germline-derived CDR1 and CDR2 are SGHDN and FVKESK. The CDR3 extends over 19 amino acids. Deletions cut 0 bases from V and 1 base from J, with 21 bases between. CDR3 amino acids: CASSQDIWTRDWGNTEAFF. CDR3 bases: TGTGCCAGCAGCCAAGATATCTGGACACGCGATTGGGGGAACACTGAAGCTTTCTTT.

The CDR3 DNA reads as TGTGCCAGCAGCTTGGAAGTTGACGGCCAGTACGTCTATGGCTACACCTTC. Its protein is CASSLEVDGQYVYGYTF. V gene TRBV5-8 combines with J gene TRBJ1-2, with no clear D. Trimming pared 0 bases from V and 4 bases from J, leaving 19 bases between. This CDR3 spans 17 amino acids. Looked up from germline, CDR1 is SGHTS and CDR2 is YDEGEE.

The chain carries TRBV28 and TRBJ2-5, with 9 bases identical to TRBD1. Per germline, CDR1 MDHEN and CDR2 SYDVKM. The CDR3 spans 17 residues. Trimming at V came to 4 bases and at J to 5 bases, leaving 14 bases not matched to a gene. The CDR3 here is CASSSTETGGRGETQYF. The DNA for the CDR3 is TGTGCCAGCAGTTCAACTGAGACAGGGGGAAGGGGGGAGACCCAGTACTTC.

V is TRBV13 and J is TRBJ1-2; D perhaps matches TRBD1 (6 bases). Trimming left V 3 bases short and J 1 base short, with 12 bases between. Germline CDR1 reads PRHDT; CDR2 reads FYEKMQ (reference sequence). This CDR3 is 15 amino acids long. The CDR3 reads CASSFTGFSNYGYTF. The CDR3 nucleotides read TGTGCCAGCAGCTTTACAGGGTTTAGTAACTATGGCTACACCTTC.

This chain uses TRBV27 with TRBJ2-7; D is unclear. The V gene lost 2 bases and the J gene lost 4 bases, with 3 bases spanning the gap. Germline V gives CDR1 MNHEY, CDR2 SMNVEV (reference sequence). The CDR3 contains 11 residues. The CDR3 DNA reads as TGTGCCAGCAGTTTACGGTACGAGCAGTACTTC. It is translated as CASSLRYEQYF.

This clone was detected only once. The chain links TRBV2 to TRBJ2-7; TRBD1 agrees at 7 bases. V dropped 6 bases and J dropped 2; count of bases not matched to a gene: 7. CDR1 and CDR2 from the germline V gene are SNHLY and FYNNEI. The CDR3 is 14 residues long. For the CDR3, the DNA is TGTGCCAGCAGCACAACAGGGGCGACCTACGAGCAGTACTTC. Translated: CASSTTGATYEQYF.

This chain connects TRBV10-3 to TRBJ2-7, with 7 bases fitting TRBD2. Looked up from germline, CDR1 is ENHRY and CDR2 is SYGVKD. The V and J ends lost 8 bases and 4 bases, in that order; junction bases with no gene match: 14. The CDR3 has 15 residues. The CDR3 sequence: CAIGAGAGREYEQYF. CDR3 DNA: TGTGCCATCGGGGCGGGAGCGGGGCGGGAATACGAGCAGTACTTC.

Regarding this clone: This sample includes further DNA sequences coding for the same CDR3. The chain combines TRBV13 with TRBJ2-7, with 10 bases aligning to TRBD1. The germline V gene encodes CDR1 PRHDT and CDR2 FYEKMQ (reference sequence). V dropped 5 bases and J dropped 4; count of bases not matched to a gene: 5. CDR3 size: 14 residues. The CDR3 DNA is TGTGCCAGCAGCCCTGGACAGGGGGGATACGAGCAGTACTTC. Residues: CASSPGQGGYEQYF.

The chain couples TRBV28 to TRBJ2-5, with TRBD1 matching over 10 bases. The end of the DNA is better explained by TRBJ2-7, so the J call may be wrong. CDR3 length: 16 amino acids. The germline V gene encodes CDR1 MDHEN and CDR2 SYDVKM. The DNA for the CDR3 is TGTGCCAGCAGTTTACAGACAGGGGGCAGCTCCTACGAGCAGTACTTC. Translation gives CASSLQTGGSSYEQYF.

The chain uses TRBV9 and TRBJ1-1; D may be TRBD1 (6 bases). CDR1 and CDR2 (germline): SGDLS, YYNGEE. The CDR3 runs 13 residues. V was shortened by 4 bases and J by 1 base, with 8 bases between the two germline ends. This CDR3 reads CASSMGANTEAFF. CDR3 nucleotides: TGTGCCAGCAGCATGGGGGCGAACACTGAAGCTTTCTTT.

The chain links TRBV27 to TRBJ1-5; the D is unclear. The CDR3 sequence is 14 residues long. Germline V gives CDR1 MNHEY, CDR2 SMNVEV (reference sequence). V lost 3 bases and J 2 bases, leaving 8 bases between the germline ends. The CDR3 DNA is TGTGCCAGCAGTTTGGTTCCGGGCAATCAGCCCCAGCATTTT. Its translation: CASSLVPGNQPQHF.

The CDR3, as DNA: TGTGCCAGCAGCCAAGGGGGGGGCTACACCTTC. Protein sequence: CASSQGGGYTF. The chain is built from TRBV4-2 and TRBJ1-2; D possibly corresponds to TRBD1 (5 bases). CDR3 size: 11 residues. CDR1 is LGHNA, CDR2 YNFKEQ, per germline. V was shortened by 1 base and J by 8 bases, with 5 bases between the two germline ends.

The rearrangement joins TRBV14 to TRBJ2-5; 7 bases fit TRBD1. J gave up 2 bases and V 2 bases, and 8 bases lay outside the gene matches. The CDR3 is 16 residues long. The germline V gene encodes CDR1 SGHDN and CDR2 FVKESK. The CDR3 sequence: CASSQRDSLYQETQYF. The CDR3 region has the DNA TGTGCCAGCAGCCAAAGGGACAGCCTATATCAAGAGACCCAGTACTTC.

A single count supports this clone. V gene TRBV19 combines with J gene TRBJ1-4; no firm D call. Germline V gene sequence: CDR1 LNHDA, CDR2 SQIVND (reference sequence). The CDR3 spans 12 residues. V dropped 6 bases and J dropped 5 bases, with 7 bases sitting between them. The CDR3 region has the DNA TGTGCCAGTAGGAGCCAGAATGAAAAACTGTTTTTT. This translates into CASRSQNEKLFF.

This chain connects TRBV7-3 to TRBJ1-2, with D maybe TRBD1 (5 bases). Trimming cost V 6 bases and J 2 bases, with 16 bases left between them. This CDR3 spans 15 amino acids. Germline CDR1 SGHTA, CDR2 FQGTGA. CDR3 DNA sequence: TGTGCCAGCAGTCAAGCCCCAGGGACCAACTATGGCTACACCTTC. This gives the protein CASSQAPGTNYGYTF.

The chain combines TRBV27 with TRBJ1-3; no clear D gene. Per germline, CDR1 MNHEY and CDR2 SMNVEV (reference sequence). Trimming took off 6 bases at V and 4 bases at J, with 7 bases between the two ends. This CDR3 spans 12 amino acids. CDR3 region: CASRGTGNTIYF. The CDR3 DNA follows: TGTGCCAGCAGGGGCACCGGAAACACCATATATTTT.

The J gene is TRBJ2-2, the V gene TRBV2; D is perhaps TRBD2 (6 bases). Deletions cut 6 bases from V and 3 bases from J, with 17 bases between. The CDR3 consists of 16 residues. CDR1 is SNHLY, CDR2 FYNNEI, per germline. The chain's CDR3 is CASRVDYPDYTGELFF. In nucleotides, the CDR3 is TGTGCCAGCAGGGTGGACTATCCGGATTACACCGGGGAGCTGTTTTTT. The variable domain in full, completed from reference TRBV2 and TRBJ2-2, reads EPEVTQTPSHQVTQMGQEVILRCVPISNHLYFYWYRQILGQKVEFLVSFYNNEISEKSEIFDDQFSVERPDGSNFTLKIRSTKLEDSAMYFCASRVDYPDYTGELFFGEGSRLTVL.